This passage covers 21 T cell receptor beta chains from one sample sequenced in a study of beta chain features in type 1 diabetes. Notes on the study in general: When Type 1 diabetes patients were examined, their TCRB CDR3s proved moderately but significantly shorter in all four CD4+ subsets.

cDNA synthesis used the whole RNA isolate, giving expressed TCRB sequences. Method: immunoSEQ multiplex PCR; TCRdb's copy keeps in-frame clones and lacks some. The top ten clones hold about 0.64% of a sample with about 370,000 clones, 9.5% to 10% of them seen once. No antigen is known for these receptors. Sequenced sample: central memory CD4+ T cells from blood. These receptors all come from a man aged 25-45 years with type 1 diabetes.

This clone turned up a few times. This chain joins TRBV9 and TRBJ2-1; 7 bases are shared with TRBD1. CDR1 is SGDLS and CDR2 is YYNGEE in the germline V gene. Trimming removed 0 bases from V and 8 bases from J; junction bases left unmatched: 14. The CDR3 extends over 17 amino acids. CDR3 region: CASSVVGGRGRNYEQFF. CDR3 bases: TGTGCCAGCAGCGTAGTAGGGGGAAGGGGGCGGAATTATGAGCAGTTCTTC. The whole variable domain, filled in from reference TRBV9 and TRBJ2-1, reads DSGVTQTPKHLITATGQRVTLRCSPRSGDLSVYWYQQSLDQGLQFLIQYYNGEERAKGNILERFSAQQFPDLHSELNLSSLELGDSALYFCASSVVGGRGRNYEQFFGPGTRLTVL.

This chain connects TRBV6-1 to TRBJ1-5; D is perhaps TRBD1 (5 bases). The germline V and J ends were trimmed by 2 bases and 2 bases, with 10 bases remaining between them. Per the germline V gene, CDR1 is MNHNS and CDR2 is SASEGT. This CDR3 contains 15 residues. The DNA of the CDR3 is TGTGCCAGCAGTGAAAGGGTGGGGGGCAATCAGCCCCAGCATTTT. It is translated as CASSERVGGNQPQHF.

This clone was seen a few times. The gene calls are TRBV6-5 and TRBJ2-4; 10 bases agree with TRBD1. The germline CDR1 and CDR2 sequences are MNHEY and SVGAGI. The trim removed 9 bases at V and 6 bases at J, leaving 8 bases unmatched. CDR3 length: 14 amino acids. The DNA of the CDR3 is TGTGCCAGTCGGACCGGGACAGGGGCAAACATTCAGTACTTC. Its translation is CASRTGTGANIQYF.

This clone was seen a few times. The chain combines TRBV9 with TRBJ1-2, with TRBD1 matching 8 bases. Germline V lookup: CDR1 SGDLS, CDR2 YYNGEE. The CDR3 runs to 14 residues. Germline trimming cut 6 bases from V and 7 bases from J; bases unmatched to any gene: 11. The CDR3 is CASTVQGALSGYTF. CDR3 coding DNA: TGTGCCAGCACCGTTCAGGGGGCGTTGAGTGGCTACACCTTC.

The sample holds a few counts of this clone. The rearrangement links TRBV15 to TRBJ2-7, with a tentative D call TRBD1 (6 bases). The CDR3 totals 14 residues. The germline gives CDR1 LNHNV, CDR2 YYDKDF (reference sequence). V was trimmed by 2 bases and J by 5 bases, leaving 13 bases between them. CDR3 residues: CATSRSGQGDEQYF. The DNA for the CDR3 is TGTGCCACCAGCAGATCGGGACAAGGAGACGAGCAGTACTTC.

In this sample, this clone turned up a few times. The chain is built from TRBV6-5 and TRBJ2-7; maybe TRBD2 (6 bases). Germline-derived CDR1 and CDR2 are MNHEY and SVGAGI. V shed 6 bases and J shed 2 bases, with 17 bases lying between them. There are 15 residues in the CDR3. CDR3 in DNA: TGTGCCAGCAGACCCCTTAGCGGCCGGCCCTACGAGCAGTACTTC. Its protein product is CASRPLSGRPYEQYF.

This clone was detected many times. This CDR3 is CATSRDGAGMNEKLFF. The CDR3 DNA is TGTGCCACCAGCAGAGATGGAGCAGGAATGAATGAAAAACTGTTTTTT. This sequence joins TRBV15 and TRBJ1-4, with no clear D. V was shortened by 0 bases and J by 5 bases, with 13 bases between the two germline ends. This CDR3 comprises 16 residues. Germline V gene data show CDR1 as LNHNV and CDR2 as YYDKDF (reference sequence).

This clone came up many times. The rearrangement links TRBV4-2 to TRBJ1-5, with D hard to call. The ends were cut back, 2 bases at V and 0 bases at J, with 5 bases in the middle. This CDR3 has 14 residues. Per germline, CDR1 LGHNA and CDR2 YNFKEQ. This CDR3 reads CASSQQNSNQPQHF. In DNA form, the CDR3 reads TGTGCCAGCAGCCAACAGAATAGCAATCAGCCCCAGCATTTT.

This clone was seen only a few times. This chain uses TRBV7-2 with TRBJ1-1, with 8 positions matching TRBD1. This CDR3 comprises 14 residues. Germline V CDR1 and CDR2: SGHTA, FQGNSA. V dropped 3 bases and J dropped 5; count of bases not matched to a gene: 5. This CDR3 reads CASSFLQGETEAFF. CDR3 in DNA: TGTGCCAGCAGCTTTCTACAGGGGGAGACTGAAGCTTTCTTT.

The chain couples TRBV11-2 to TRBJ1-2; unclear D gene. CDR1 is SGHAT and CDR2 is FQNNGV in the germline V gene. V dropped 3 bases and J dropped 8 bases, with 10 bases sitting between them. The CDR3 consists of 12 residues. Here the CDR3 DNA reads TGTGCCAGCAGCTTTCAGTTCGGCGGCTACACCTTC. Protein product: CASSFQFGGYTF.

The chain has TRBV7-2 and TRBJ1-5; 7 bases fit TRBD1. Unmatched junction bases numbered 7, after V lost 4 bases and J lost 4 bases. Per germline, CDR1 SGHTA and CDR2 FQGNSA. This CDR3 spans 15 amino acids. For the CDR3, the DNA is TGTGCCAGCAGCTCGCAGGGGGTCCGTAATCAGCCCCAGCATTTT. This encodes CASSSQGVRNQPQHF.

This chain connects TRBV6-6 to TRBJ2-7, with D perhaps matching TRBD1 (5 bases). Germline V gives CDR1 MNHNY, CDR2 SVGAGI (reference sequence). CDR3 length equals 11 residues. Trimming shortened V by 6 bases and J by 10 bases, and 13 bases separated the two germline ends. CDR3 coding DNA: TGTGCCAGCAGCACTGAGACAGCCCAGTACTTC. Protein product: CASSTETAQYF.

On this clone itself: An end of the junction differs from the germline gene, which may be a read error. The chain employs TRBV6-6 and TRBJ2-3; D is possibly TRBD1 (5 bases). CDR3 length: 14 residues. Germline CDR1 MNHNY, CDR2 SVGAGI (reference sequence). CDR3 protein: CAISESGSTDTQYF. DNA of the CDR3: TGTGCCATCAGTGAGTCAGGGAGCACAGATACGCAGTATTTT.

This clone was observed a few times. This chain links TRBV30 with TRBJ2-7; a weak D match, TRBD2 (5 bases). From germline, CDR1 is GTSNPN and CDR2 SVGIG (reference sequence). V lost 0 bases to trimming and J lost 9 bases, with 12 bases between them. The CDR3 sequence is 12 residues long. Here the CDR3 reads CAWSVSEGRQYF. As DNA, the CDR3 is TGTGCCTGGAGTGTATCCGAGGGTCGGCAGTACTTC.

The chain uses TRBV7-2 and TRBJ2-7; 7 nucleotides align to TRBD1. With 6 bases clipped from V and 3 bases from J, the junction kept 11 bases outside the gene matches. This CDR3 comprises 15 residues. The germline V gene encodes CDR1 SGHTA and CDR2 FQGNSA. CDR3: CASRPQGQAGYEQYF. The CDR3 DNA reads as TGTGCCAGCAGACCTCAAGGACAGGCGGGCTACGAGCAGTACTTC.

This rearrangement joins TRBV6-5 to TRBJ2-1; 8 bases align to TRBD1. The V segment lost 6 bases and the J segment 4 bases; nucleotides outside the gene matches: 2. Germline V CDR1 and CDR2: MNHEY, SVGAGI. There are 13 residues in the CDR3. The CDR3 region has the DNA TGTGCCAGCAGGAGGACAGGGTACAATGAGCAGTTCTTC. This codes for CASRRTGYNEQFF.

This clone showed up just a few times. Possible read error: a much larger clone is one base away. Other nucleotide sequences in the sample specify the same CDR3. The chain links TRBV7-2 to TRBJ2-1; TRBD1 agrees at 9 bases. Trimming cost V 4 bases and J 1 base; bases outside gene matches: 2. The germline V gene has CDR1 SGHTA and CDR2 FQGNSA. The CDR3 loop spans 15 amino acids. This CDR3 reads CASSSGTGSYNEQFF. CDR3 in DNA: TGTGCCAGCAGCTCCGGGACAGGGTCCTACAATGAGCAGTTCTTC.

V and J are TRBV4-1 and TRBJ2-5, with 8 bases that match TRBD2. J lost 7 bases, V lost 2 bases, and 12 bases had no gene match. The CDR3 has 16 amino acids. Per germline, CDR1 MGHRA and CDR2 YSYEKL. CDR3 nucleotides: TGCGCCAGCAGCCAATCCGGGAGGGCTGTTGGAGGGACCCAGTACTTC. It specifies CASSQSGRAVGGTQYF.

V gene TRBV6-5 combines with J gene TRBJ2-3; D might be TRBD2 (6 bases). CDR3 length: 15 residues. With 4 bases removed from V and 2 bases from J, the gap between germline ends came to 13 bases. Looked up from germline, CDR1 is MNHEY and CDR2 is SVGAGI. The CDR3 DNA reads as TGTGCCAGCAGTTTTCTGGCGGGACCCACAGATACGCAGTATTTT. Translating gives CASSFLAGPTDTQYF.

There are many counts of this clone. The chain employs TRBV13 and TRBJ2-1; 8 bases line up with TRBD1. The length of the CDR3 is 14 residues. CDR1 and CDR2 from the germline V gene are PRHDT and FYEKMQ (reference sequence). V lost 0 bases and J lost 9; bases outside the gene matches: 4. CDR3 loop: CASSLGRQGAEQFF. In nucleotides, the CDR3 is TGTGCCAGCAGCTTAGGGCGGCAGGGGGCTGAGCAGTTCTTC.

This clone was seen ten or more times. The V gene is TRBV10-1, the J gene TRBJ2-3; no clear D. This CDR3 has 14 residues. Trimming took off 5 bases at V and 4 bases at J, with 13 bases between the two ends. Germline lookup yields CDR1 WNHNN and CDR2 SYGVQD (reference sequence). The CDR3 DNA reads TGCGCCAGCAGTTCGATTAGTCGGGCAGATACGCAGTATTTT. Its protein is CASSSISRADTQYF.